This T cell receptor (beta chain) was sequenced for a study of cytomegalovirus exposure and HLA in healthy donors (dated by TCRdb to about 2017). General notes on the study: An earlier analysis of 550 to 700 of the donors reported approximately 270 Gb of sequence data and more than 90 million unique TCR beta sequences from 150 million to 200 million T cells. Approximately 310 gigabases of sequencing data and approximately 85 million unique TCR sequences were included in an early release covering around 600 HLA-typed donors. Of the approximately 400 genotyped donors, about 84% fell in the genetic ancestry cluster associated with self-reported Caucasian donors. The aim of the study was to test whether cataloging public T cell receptors could identify signatures of past pathogen exposure. Using immunosequencing, the study profiled T cell repertoires from roughly 650 subjects and related those repertoires to cytomegalovirus serostatus. Along with the approximately 650-subject first cohort, a separate validation cohort of over a hundred different subjects was used. To predict cytomegalovirus infection status, the study combined high-throughput TCR immunosequencing, statistical association of individual TCRs with disease status, and machine learning. To study patterns of TCR occurrence, a later analysis re-analyzed previously published TCR beta repertoires from 666 donors and added high-resolution HLA genotyping. Rather than using new phenotypic data, the later analysis identified candidate immune exposures from TCR beta sequences and from how often those sequences occurred across donors. To decide whether each TCR beta V gene segment behaved as functional or pseudogenic, an earlier analysis of several hundred of the donors relied on high-throughput TCR beta sequencing. Alongside the repertoire data, information on donor age, sex, ethnicity and CMV serostatus was compiled. Genome-wide SNP genotypes for about 65% of the roughly 670 donors were used in a later genetic analysis, which treated that subset as a discovery cohort. All discovery cohort repertoires had been generated using a single sequencing platform. Both class I and class II loci were covered by HLA typing, at four-digit resolution. Typing coverage varied by locus: roughly 620-640 donors for A, B, C, DRB1 and DQB1; 500 to 550 for DQA1; some 610 for DPA1; 400 to 480 for DPB1. Four to six DR-DQ haplotypes were handled as single units for association and clustering, since linkage in the cohort was strong. Across about 380 genotyped donors of the cohort, an average of roughly 230,000 unique TCR beta nucleotide sequences per donor were sequenced, and around 20% of those sequences were non-productive. Overall study outcomes, separate from this receptor: The earlier analysis of fewer than 750 of the donors excluded 15 to 20 rarely observed V segments, including chromosome 9 orphons, because counts were too low. At a false discovery rate of 0.05, a later analysis linked 16,951 TCR beta sequences to specific HLA alleles. A few of the identified cytomegalovirus-associated TCR beta chains were confirmed in vitro to be specific for cytomegalovirus antigens. A later genetic analysis reported fewer N-insertions in productive TCRs among donors in an Asian-associated ancestry cluster than the roughly 650-donor mean. Across donors, most TCR sequences were observed very rarely, whereas some public TCRs were present in many individuals. A total of 150 to 200 TCR beta chains were listed by the study as associated with cytomegalovirus. A further reported finding was that TCR beta sequences accurately predicted the HLA-A and HLA-B alleles for most subjects in the first cohort. Linkage disequilibrium might explain the correlated functional status among segregating V segments, but an unknown experimental factor could not be excluded. Several of the top co-occurrence clusters appeared to be linked to parvovirus B19, influenza, CMV and Epstein-Barr virus, according to a later analysis. In a later analysis, HLA-associated TCR beta chains showed more clonal expansion and lower generation probabilities than non-associated chains that were equally common. Cytomegalovirus status was reported to be diagnosed by the classifier with high specificity and sensitivity in both the original and validation cohorts. A later genetic analysis associated a missense DCLRE1C variant with V-gene and J-gene trimming of TCR beta chains, and an independent cohort replicated the association. In a later analysis, TCR association rates were found to vary across HLA loci, with the most associated TCRs seen for DRB1 alleles and the fewest for HLA-C alleles. In this cohort, only TCR beta chains were sequenced, and detectable features were limited by the absence of alpha or paired-chain data. An earlier analysis of 450 to 750 of the donors showed that most TCR beta V segments appeared in productive rearrangements either about 87% or about 30% of the time, which broadly matched IMGT annotations. Sequencing depth was assumed to be roughly uniform across donors in the presence/absence analyses, though that assumption may not hold. According to the authors, the approach could potentially be generalized to other disease states and immunological phenotypes. Some IMGT-functional V segments, including TRBV6-2 and TRBV6-3, could not be distinguished by the 87-base-pair reads and were therefore excluded. Assigning TCR associations to individual alleles was difficult when HLA alleles, especially DR and DQ, strongly co-occurred. HLA typing was unavailable for some donors at each locus, so association tests used only the typed subset. Immune exposure information for the cohort was limited to CMV serostatus. In a later analysis, most CMV-associated TCR beta chains were found to appear HLA-restricted, with HLA associations seemingly driven largely by CMV exposure. A group of highly shared sequence variants was considered likely to be a technical artifact of the sequencing pipeline.

Library prep was done by the immunoSEQ multiplex PCR assay. For the multiplex PCR, a mixture combining 60 forward primers for TCR Vbeta segments and 13 reverse primers for TCR Jbeta segments was used. The CDR3 region of rearranged TCR beta genes was amplified from genomic DNA with a multiplex PCR assay. Amplified TCR beta libraries were sequenced as 87-base-pair reads on the Illumina HiSeq System. Processing in the source paper ran as follows. In a later analysis, tens of millions of unique TCR beta chains were counted across the roughly 610 repertoires, and roughly 10 million of these chains were shared by at least two donors. To remove PCR and sequencing errors, raw reads were error-corrected and collapsed into unique sequences using a nearest-neighbor algorithm that merged closely related sequences. V, D and J gene segments were assigned by aligning CDR3 sequences to IMGT reference sequences. For a sequence to be retained, a match of at least six nucleotides to both a V gene segment and a J gene segment was required. Rearrangements were classified as productive when the CDR3 lacked stop codons and remained in frame with V and J, and all other rearrangements were classified as non-productive. CDR3 was defined according to IMGT convention as the region running from the second conserved V-encoded cysteine to the conserved J-encoded phenylalanine. The earlier analysis of around 640 of the donors excluded sequences that lacked an unambiguous match to a single V gene segment. An earlier analysis of a few hundred of the donors classified V segments as functional when productive rearrangements were above 56.7% and as segregating when the standard deviation between donors was above 5%. A statistical classification framework was built to diagnose cytomegalovirus status from the catalog of TCR beta chain sequences. In a later analysis, V and J genes were assigned by comparing TCR nucleotide sequences against IMGT/GENE-DB human TR gene sequences. In a later analysis, CDR3 sequences and most-parsimonious VDJ recombination scenarios were assigned using the TCRdist pipeline. In a later analysis, each TCR beta chain was defined by its CDR3 amino acid sequence together with its V-gene family, and reads without a unique V-gene family were excluded. A later analysis removed 592 highly shared, low-generation-probability nucleotide sequences to deal with suspected cross-contamination and a sequencing artifact. For each public chain, a later analysis derived a clonal expansion index from normalized ranks of inferred template counts within each repertoire. In a later analysis, generation probabilities were computed using a VDJ recombination model fitted to out-of-frame rearrangements, and the results were checked against IGoR. A later analysis scored TCR-TCR, TCR-HLA and TCR-CMV co-occurrence with hypergeometric tests, applying a repertoire-size bias correction to TCR pairs. To estimate false discovery rates, a later analysis permuted the HLA or CMV assignments 20 times. In a later analysis, co-occurring TCRs were grouped using DBSCAN, with TCRdist sequence similarity added in when clustering inside HLA-allele-positive subsets. For co-occurrence clustering, repertoires with fewer than 30,000 or more than 120,000 public chains were excluded, along with five repertoires with anomalous nucleotide sharing. In its TCRdb copy, this immuneACCESS table keeps in-frame sequences only and misses some clones. Where compared with another copy, unresolved V genes explain less than half of these, and the others have no known cause. That table supplies the V and J calls and clone size; D and trimming were determined from the DNA. The sample table shows 140,000 to 150,000 clones, and around three quarters are seen once. Clones ranked in the top ten supply under 3% of the sample.

The cohort comprised fewer than 700 healthy bone marrow donors. Cohort members were all nominally healthy when sampled, although unrecorded immune exposures were likely present. The donor tested CMV seropositive and was one of the 289 seropositive cohort members. A peripheral blood sample was collected from each donor, and TCR beta sequencing was performed on peripheral blood mononuclear cells. Genomic DNA was extracted from the blood cell samples with the Qiagen DNeasy Blood Extraction Kit. The CDR3 contains 15 residues, cysteine and phenylalanine counted. The sequence is cut down to CDR3 DNA, 45 bases in frame from base 1. Sequences SGHTS (CDR1) and YDEGEE (CDR2) are obtained from the germline V gene. Here V drops 0 bases and J drops 6 bases, and the junction holds 6 bases not matched to any gene. This clone has only one observation. Its antigen is still unknown. No base quality values were provided; no much bigger clone lies one nucleotide off.

The chain is assembled from TRBV5-8 and TRBJ1-2, with TRBD1 matching 9 junction bases. The receptor was isolated from a man between 35 and 55 years old in good health and CMV-seropositive. Sequencing used PBMCs. The nucleotide sequence is given as TGTGCCAGCAGCTTGGACCACAGGGGGCGAAATGGCTACACCTTC. It is translated as CASSLDHRGRNGYTF.